The 29 T cell receptor beta chains below all came from one sample that was sequenced in a study of blood T cell repertoires in COVID-19. The assay was immunoSEQ multiplex PCR, and TCRdb's table has in-frame clones only and misses some. The sample consists of roughly 310,000 clones, approximately 89% of them appearing once. The sequenced material came from PBMCs or T cells enriched from blood (not recorded which). These receptors were obtained from a woman between 40 and 50 years old who had recovered from COVID-19.

The chain combines TRBV6-2 or TRBV6-3 with TRBJ2-3, with D perhaps matching TRBD1 (6 bases). This CDR3 is 19 amino acids long. Per the germline V gene, CDR1 is MNHEY and CDR2 is SVGEGT. V lost 0 bases, J lost 0 bases, and 19 bases lay in between. In nucleotides, the CDR3 is TGTGCCAGCAGTTACTCGGGGCAGGGGATTAGTTTCAGCACAGATACGCAGTATTTT. Protein: CASSYSGQGISFSTDTQYF.

The V call is TRBV11-3, the J call TRBJ2-3; 10 positions agree with TRBD1. J gave up 4 bases and V 5 bases, and 6 bases lay outside the gene matches. This CDR3 has 15 residues. In germline, CDR1 is SGHNT, CDR2 YENEEA. CDR3 in DNA: TGTGCCAGCAGCCTTTTGACAGGGGGCGCAGATACGCAGTATTTT. Its protein product is CASSLLTGGADTQYF. Full variable domain (outside the CDR3, taken from reference TRBV11-3 and TRBJ2-3): EAGVVQSPRYKIIEKKQPVAFWCNPISGHNTLYWYLQNLGQGPELLIRYENEEAVDDSQLPKDRFSAERLKGVDSTLKIQPAELGDSAVYLCASSLLTGGADTQYFGPGTRLTVL.

The chain is built from TRBV28 and TRBJ2-3; D is ambiguous. The germline V gene has CDR1 MDHEN and CDR2 SYDVKM. The length of the CDR3 is 12 residues. Trimming took 3 bases from V and 4 from J, leaving 5 bases between them. The DNA of the CDR3 is TGTGCCAGCAGTTTGTCCGCAGATACGCAGTATTTT. This gives the protein CASSLSADTQYF. The entire variable domain, with the rest obtained from reference TRBV28 and TRBJ2-3, is as follows: DVKVTQSSRYLVKRTGEKVFLECVQDMDHENMFWYRQDPGLGLRLIYFSYDVKMKEKGDIPEGYSVSREKKERFSLILESASTNQTSMYLCASSLSADTQYFGPGTRLTVL.

In nucleotides, the CDR3 is TGTGCCAGCAGTTATAGCTGGACAGGGGGCCCCGGGGAGCTGTTTTTT. Its translation is CASSYSWTGGPGELFF. V is TRBV6-5 and J is TRBJ2-2; 11 bases fit TRBD1. Trimming at V came to 3 bases and at J to 6 bases, leaving 6 bases not matched to a gene. Germline lookup yields CDR1 MNHEY and CDR2 SVGAGI. The CDR3 has 16 amino acids.

Points on this clone: Compared with germline, one end of the junction differs, possibly owing to a read error. This chain links TRBV7-3 with TRBJ1-4; D possibly corresponds to TRBD1 (5 bases). Germline CDR1 and CDR2: SGHTA and FQGTGA. The CDR3 runs 11 residues. The CDR3 nucleotides read TGTGCCAGCGGACCTGCCGGACACCCTTGTTTT. Translation: CASGPAGHPCF. Using reference TRBV7-3 and TRBJ1-4 for the parts outside the CDR3, the full variable domain is GAGVSQTPSNKVTEKGKYVELRCDPISGHTALYWYRQSLGQGPEFLIYFQGTGAADDSGLPNDRFFAVRPEGSVSTLKIQRTERGDSAVYLCASGPAGHPCFGSGTQLSVL.

V is TRBV28 and J is TRBJ2-7; 13 bases are a match to TRBD2. Trimming removed 7 bases from V and 2 bases from J; junction bases left unmatched: 5. The CDR3 sequence is 15 residues long. The V gene's germline CDR1 is MDHEN and CDR2 SYDVKM. CDR3 sequence (DNA): TGTGCCAGCACCTCTGGGACTAGCGGGACCTACGAGCAGTACTTC. This gives the protein CASTSGTSGTYEQYF.

This chain joins TRBV21-1 and TRBJ1-5; no DNA check was done on the table's D call, TRBD1. TRBV21-1 is listed as a pseudogene. This CDR3 has 16 amino acids. The CDR3 DNA reads TGTGCCAGCAGGAGCCACACAGGGTATAGCAATCAGCCCCAGCATTTT. This sequence encodes CASRSHTGYSNQPQHF.

The chain recombines TRBV28 with TRBJ1-2; the D gene is possibly TRBD1 (5 bases). Trimming took off 5 bases at V and 3 bases at J, with 16 bases between the two ends. Germline CDR1 reads MDHEN; CDR2 reads SYDVKM. The CDR3 contains 15 residues. This CDR3 is CASSPRVPTYYGYTF. The CDR3 DNA reads TGTGCCAGCAGTCCCAGGGTCCCCACCTACTATGGCTACACCTTC.

This rearrangement joins TRBV4-1 to TRBJ1-2, with 7 positions matching TRBD1. The CDR3 contains 16 residues. V was pared by 4 bases and J by 2 bases, with 10 bases of the junction left unmatched. From germline, CDR1 is MGHRA and CDR2 YSYEKL. CDR3 bases: TGCGCCAGCAGCCCTCCCAGGAGGGACAGAAACTATGGCTACACCTTC. Amino acid sequence: CASSPPRRDRNYGYTF.

The V and J genes are TRBV12-3 or TRBV12-4 and TRBJ2-1; no clear D. This CDR3 region has 13 residues. Trimming took 4 bases from V and 6 from J, leaving 10 bases between them. Here the CDR3 reads CASSSRQSNEQFF. The CDR3 bases are TGTGCCAGCAGTTCCAGGCAGTCCAATGAGCAGTTCTTC.

The chain links TRBV4-2 to TRBJ2-3, with TRBD2 matching 12 bases. Germline CDR1 reads LGHNA; CDR2 reads YNFKEQ. V was pared by 1 base and J by 2 bases, with 1 base of the junction left unmatched. The CDR3 runs 16 residues. CDR3 protein: CASSQGTSGDTDTQYF. The CDR3, as DNA: TGTGCCAGCAGCCAAGGGACTAGCGGGGACACAGATACGCAGTATTTT.

The CDR3 is CSARTGGEQYF. The CDR3 bases are TGCAGTGCAAGGACAGGGGGCGAGCAGTACTTC. The chain joins TRBV20-1 to TRBJ2-7, with 10 bases that match TRBD1. Looked up from germline, CDR1 is DFQATT and CDR2 is SNEGSKA (reference sequence). CDR3 size: 11 residues. Losses at the gene ends were 6 bases for V and 6 bases for J; bases not matched to a gene: 2.

In the case of this clone: This sample includes further DNA sequences coding for the same CDR3. The chain is built from TRBV4-3 and TRBJ2-1; 14 nucleotides align to TRBD2. CDR1 LGHNA and CDR2 YSLEER come from the germline V gene. CDR3 size: 16 residues. With V trimmed by 3 bases and J by 2 bases, 0 bases remained unmatched. The CDR3 DNA follows: TGCGCCAGCAGCCAGGGACTAGCGGGGGCCTACAATGAGCAGTTCTTC. Translated, it gives CASSQGLAGAYNEQFF.

The chain combines TRBV2 with TRBJ2-2; 9 bases agree with TRBD2. The CDR3 extends over 14 amino acids. The J segment lost 4 bases and the V segment lost 6 bases, leaving 3 bases of the junction unmatched. Germline assignment: CDR1 SNHLY and CDR2 FYNNEI. CDR3 amino acids: CASSSGGSTGELFF. The CDR3 nucleotides read TGTGCCAGCAGCAGCGGGGGGAGCACCGGGGAGCTGTTTTTT.

The chain joins TRBV7-2 to TRBJ1-2, with 7 bases fitting TRBD1. CDR3 size: 14 residues. Germline V CDR1 and CDR2: SGHTA, FQGNSA. With V trimmed by 4 bases and J by 4 bases, 6 bases remained unmatched. The CDR3 nucleotides are TGTGCCAGCAGCTCGTTACAGGGGCGCTATGGCTACACCTTC. It is translated as CASSSLQGRYGYTF.

V usage is TRBV5-1 and J usage is TRBJ2-5; 10 bases line up with TRBD1. V lost 4 bases and J lost 5; bases outside the gene matches: 8. Germline CDR1 SGHRS, CDR2 YFSETQ. This CDR3 has 15 amino acids. In DNA, the CDR3 is TGCGCCAGCAGCACGACGGGACAGGGGTTCGAGACCCAGTACTTC. Translating it yields CASSTTGQGFETQYF.

This chain links TRBV9 with TRBJ2-1, with 12 nucleotides matching TRBD2. The CDR3 runs 16 residues. The germline CDR1 and CDR2 sequences are SGDLS and YYNGEE. With V trimmed by 4 bases and J by 10 bases, 12 bases remained unmatched. The chain's CDR3 is CASSMPSGGATEEQFF. The CDR3 DNA reads TGTGCCAGCAGCATGCCTAGCGGGGGGGCGACGGAGGAGCAGTTCTTC.

This rearrangement joins TRBV7-2 to TRBJ2-2; 9 bases map to TRBD1. The V gene end was trimmed by 1 base and the J gene end by 6 bases; junction bases not matched to a gene: 6. This CDR3 is 16 amino acids long. In germline, CDR1 is SGHTA, CDR2 FQGNSA. The CDR3 region is CASSLVGTGSAGELFF. The CDR3, as DNA: TGTGCCAGCAGCTTAGTTGGGACAGGGTCGGCCGGGGAGCTGTTTTTT. The full variable domain, with the rest looked up from reference TRBV7-2 and TRBJ2-2, is GAGVSQSPSNKVTEKGKDVELRCDPISGHTALYWYRQSLGQGLEFLIYFQGNSAPDKSGLPSDRFSAERTGGSVSTLTIQRTQQEDSAVYLCASSLVGTGSAGELFFGEGSRLTVL.

This clone showed up just once. V is TRBV7-8 and J is TRBJ2-2; D unclear. Trimming pared 8 bases from V and 5 bases from J, leaving 21 bases between. This CDR3 has 16 residues. From germline, CDR1 is SGHVS and CDR2 FQNEAQ. CDR3 coding DNA: TGTGCCAGCGGAGAAAATTGGAATCGCGCGACCGGGGAGCTGTTTTTT. Its protein is CASGENWNRATGELFF.

This clone was observed a few times. The chain carries TRBV6-6 and TRBJ1-1; D remains ambiguous. From germline, CDR1 is MNHNY and CDR2 SVGAGI (reference sequence). This CDR3 has 12 residues. Trimming removed 6 bases from V and 5 bases from J, with 10 bases in between. Here the CDR3 DNA reads TGTGCCAGCAGGAGGGTGAGGACTGAAGCTTTCTTT. It translates to CASRRVRTEAFF.

The chain links TRBV5-6 to TRBJ2-6; D perhaps matches TRBD1 (5 bases). From germline, CDR1 is SGHDT and CDR2 YYEEEE. Trimming left V 6 bases short and J 5 bases short, with 15 bases between. This CDR3 is 15 amino acids long. CDR3 in DNA: TGTGCCAGCAACAATAAGGGGTCCTGGGCCAACGTCCTGACTTTC. Translating it yields CASNNKGSWANVLTF.

V gene TRBV4-1 combines with J gene TRBJ2-1; 12 positions agree with TRBD2. This CDR3 comprises 19 residues. CDR1 and CDR2 from the germline V gene are MGHRA and YSYEKL. Germline trimming cut 1 base from V and 3 bases from J; bases unmatched to any gene: 10. The DNA of the CDR3 is TGCGCCAGCAGCCAAGTCGGGCTAGCGGGGGGGCCTTTCTACAATGAGCAGTTCTTC. This sequence encodes CASSQVGLAGGPFYNEQFF.

This clone appeared a single time. The chain links TRBV9 to TRBJ1-5; 8 bases align to TRBD1. This CDR3 comprises 15 residues. Trimming at V came to 0 bases and at J to 5 bases, leaving 4 bases not matched to a gene. Germline V gene sequence: CDR1 SGDLS, CDR2 YYNGEE. The CDR3 DNA sequence: TGTGCCAGCAGCGTAGACGGACAGGGATATCAGCCCCAGCATTTT. Translation: CASSVDGQGYQPQHF.

The chain links TRBV3-1 (or the pseudogene TRBV3-2) to TRBJ1-6; 8 bases agree with TRBD1. The CDR3 extends over 15 amino acids. V shed 5 bases and J 8 bases; nucleotides not matched to a gene: 8. Per germline, CDR1 LGHDT and CDR2 YNNKEL (reference sequence). CDR3 nucleotides: TGTGCCAGCAGCGGGCAGGGGGCGCCTTATTCACCCCTCCACTTT. It codes for CASSGQGAPYSPLHF.

The chain uses TRBV10-1 and TRBJ2-1; 7 bases fit TRBD2. The germline V gene encodes CDR1 WNHNN and CDR2 SYGVQD (reference sequence). CDR3 length equals 12 residues. V shed 7 bases and J 12 bases; nucleotides not matched to a gene: 9. The CDR3 region has the DNA TGCGCCAGCATAATGGCGGGAGAAGGGCAGTTCTTC. It specifies CASIMAGEGQFF.

This chain joins TRBV6-5 and TRBJ1-6; TRBD1 aligns across 9 bases. Trimming at V came to 2 bases and at J to 9 bases, leaving 8 bases not matched to a gene. CDR3 length: 16 amino acids. Germline values: CDR1 MNHEY, CDR2 SVGAGI. This chain's CDR3 is CASSYTRQGVVSPLHF. The CDR3 coding sequence is TGTGCCAGCAGTTACACCCGACAGGGGGTAGTTTCACCCCTCCACTTT.

J is TRBJ2-5 and V is TRBV7-2; TRBD1 might be the D (5 bases). Deletions cut 5 bases from V and 3 bases from J, with 13 bases between. The CDR3 is 14 residues long. Looked up from germline, CDR1 is SGHTA and CDR2 is FQGNSA. Here the CDR3 reads CASSPDNSKETQYF. In nucleotides, the CDR3 is TGTGCCAGCAGCCCGGACAACTCTAAAGAGACCCAGTACTTC.

This clone has a single count. This chain connects TRBV5-6 to TRBJ1-1; D not resolved. Trimming left V 4 bases short and J 5 bases short, with 15 bases between. The CDR3 consists of 14 residues. Germline-derived CDR1 and CDR2 are SGHDT and YYEEEE. CDR3 protein: CASSHGVPGTEAFF. The CDR3, as DNA: TGTGCCAGCAGCCACGGAGTTCCTGGGACTGAAGCTTTCTTT.

The chain joins TRBV9 to TRBJ2-5; D remains unclear. The CDR3 contains 14 residues. Per germline, CDR1 SGDLS and CDR2 YYNGEE. Between the trimmed V and J ends, which lost 0 bases and 0 bases, there was a span of 6 bases. For the CDR3, the DNA is TGTGCCAGCAGCGTAGGAGGATACCAAGAGACCCAGTACTTC. Protein product: CASSVGGYQETQYF.